These T cell receptor beta chains were read from a single sample in a study of blood T cell repertoires in COVID-19. Sequencing used immunoSEQ multiplex PCR; TCRdb keeps in-frame clones, though not all of them. Of more than 300,000 clones listed, approximately 82% are singletons. The source material was peripheral blood. The receptors come from a woman in her fifties or sixties with acute or convalescent COVID-19. CDR3s include the opening cysteine and the closing phenylalanine or tryptophan. The order of the fields is V gene, J gene, clone size, CDR3 length, D gene, CDR3 DNA, CDR3 protein. The D gene is left open where the match is weak. Clone size is given for some rows only: seen once, a few or many times, or a class if the clone is expanded.

>TRBV19|TRBJ2-7|-|15|TRBD1
TGTGCCAGTAGTGTCACCGGGACAGGGTCCTACGAGCAGTACTTC
CASSVTGTGSYEQYF
>TRBV6-5|TRBJ2-3|-|15|TRBD2
TGTGCCAGCAGAAAGCGGGGGGCGGTTTCAGATACGCAGTATTTT
CASRKRGAVSDTQYF
>TRBV6-5|TRBJ1-2|-|15|-
TGTGCCAGCAGTTACTTAACCCAGGGGAGGGATGGCTACACCTTC
CASSYLTQGRDGYTF
>TRBV7-9|TRBJ2-1|-|15|-
TGTGCCAGCAGCCTATCGGGACAACTATACAATGAGCAGTTCTTC
CASSLSGQLYNEQFF
>TRBV7-2|TRBJ2-4|-|14|TRBD1
TGTGCCAGCAGCACGGGACAGGGCAGGAACATTCAGTACTTC
CASSTGQGRNIQYF
>TRBV5-1|TRBJ2-1|-|14|-
TGCGCCAGCAGCTTGGATGGGAGCTACAATGAGCAGTTCTTC
CASSLDGSYNEQFF
>TRBV21-1|TRBJ2-2|-|16|-
TGTGCCAGCAGCAAACGGGCAGGGGGAGTAGCCGGGGAGCTGTTTTTT
CASSKRAGGVAGELFF
>TRBV3-1/TRBV3-2|TRBJ1-4|-|15|TRBD1
TGTGCCAGCAGCCCATCCGGGACAGGGAATGAAAAACTGTTTTTT
CASSPSGTGNEKLFF
>TRBV9|TRBJ1-5|-|14|-
TGTGCCAGCAGCGAGGACAATAGCAATCAGCCCCAGCATTTT
CASSEDNSNQPQHF
>TRBV30|TRBJ1-4|-|13|TRBD1
TGTGCCTGGACCCCTACAGGGGTTGAAAAACTGTTTTTT
CAWTPTGVEKLFF
>TRBV7-2|TRBJ2-3|-|17|TRBD2
TGTGCCAGCAGCTTAGCGCGAGGCGGGGGGGCTGTAGATACGCAGTATTTT
CASSLARGGGAVDTQYF
>TRBV4-2|TRBJ2-7|once|14|-
TGTGCCAGCAGCCAAGATCTAGGGCGGGACGAGCAGTACTTC
CASSQDLGRDEQYF
>TRBV27|TRBJ1-4|-|17|-
TGTGCCAGCAGTTCCCGACGAAGTCAGGGGACGGGTGAAAAACTGTTTTTT
CASSSRRSQGTGEKLFF
>TRBV5-1|TRBJ1-3|-|14|TRBD1
TGCGCCAGCAGCGACAGGGGATCTGGAAACACCATATATTTT
CASSDRGSGNTIYF
>TRBV9|TRBJ2-5|once|17|TRBD2
TGTGCCAGCAGCGCTAGCGGGGGGGCTCCCCTTGGAGAGACCCAGTACTTC
CASSASGGAPLGETQYF
>TRBV19|TRBJ2-1|-|14|-
TGTGCCAGTAAGGGGGACTATCGCGACAATGAGCAGTTCTTC
CASKGDYRDNEQFF
>TRBV7-6|TRBJ1-1|-|15|-
TGTGCCAGCAGCTTAGGTCCGGGGATGAACACTGAAGCTTTCTTT
CASSLGPGMNTEAFF
>TRBV18|TRBJ1-5|-|15|TRBD1
TGTGCCAGCTCACCCGGGACAGATAGCAATCAGCCCCAGCATTTT
CASSPGTDSNQPQHF
>TRBV2|TRBJ2-3|-|12|TRBD2
TGTGCCAGCGCTGCGGGGGAAGATACGCAGTATTTT
CASAAGEDTQYF
>TRBV30|TRBJ1-4|-|13|-
TGTGCCTGGAGTTTGAGAACTAATGAAAAACTGTTTTTT
CAWSLRTNEKLFF
>TRBV7-9|TRBJ1-2|few|15|TRBD1
TGTGCCAGCAGCCCCTCAGGACAGGGTAACTATGGCTACACCTTC
CASSPSGQGNYGYTF
>TRBV24-1|TRBJ2-2|-|15|-
TGTGCCACCAGTGACCCGGGACACCGAACCGGGGAGCTGTTTTTT
CATSDPGHRTGELFF
>TRBV6-5|TRBJ1-3|-|13|-
TGTGCCAGCTTTCTCGGTGAACGAAACACCATATATTTT
CASFLGERNTIYF
>TRBV7-9|TRBJ1-1|-|15|-
TGTGCCAGCAGCCCATGGACAGAGGGGCGAACTGAAGCTTTCTTT
CASSPWTEGRTEAFF
>TRBV7-9|TRBJ1-1|-|16|TRBD1
TGTGCCAGCAGCTACAGGGGGAAGGGGGTGAACACTGAAGCTTTCTTT
CASSYRGKGVNTEAFF
>TRBV19|TRBJ2-2|-|16|-
TGTGCCAGTAGTATTTTTTGGGCAGAATCTACCGGGGAGCTGTTTTTT
CASSIFWAESTGELFF
>TRBV2|TRBJ1-1|-|15|-
TGTGCCACAAATCCAGGGTTCACAGGGAACACTGAAGCTTTCTTT
CATNPGFTGNTEAFF
>TRBV4-2|TRBJ2-1|-|14|-
TGTGCCAGCAGCCAAGATCTTCTCTACAATGAGCAGTTCTTC
CASSQDLLYNEQFF
>TRBV30|TRBJ2-7|-|14|TRBD2
TGTGCCTGGAGTTTGGTAGCGGGAGATTCCGAGCAGTACTTC
CAWSLVAGDSEQYF
>TRBV19|TRBJ1-2|-|14|-
TGTGCCAGTAGTAGGAGAGGGACTAACTATGGCTACACCTTC
CASSRRGTNYGYTF
>TRBV7-2|TRBJ2-7|once|15|-
TGTGCCAGCAGCCTGATGGGTAGCACGGGCTACGAGCAGTACTTC
CASSLMGSTGYEQYF
>TRBV5-1|TRBJ2-3|-|16|-
TGCGCCAGCAGCTCCCCGGACACGGGTTTGTGGGATACGCAGTATTTT
CASSSPDTGLWDTQYF